The 10 T cell receptor beta chains below all came from one sample that was sequenced in a study of technical replicates of blood from several donors. Repertoires were generated with immunoSEQ multiplex PCR, while TCRdb's copy carries only in-frame clones and drops some. The sample has roughly 93,000 clones, 95% seen once. Sample: T cells isolated from PBMCs. The source is a human donor in good health.

This clone was detected once. The gene calls are TRBV6-5 and TRBJ1-1; 7 positions match TRBD1. The CDR3 is 15 amino acids. Germline assignment: CDR1 MNHEY and CDR2 SVGAGI. The trim removed 5 bases at V and 1 base at J, leaving 7 bases unmatched. The CDR3 protein is CASSARGTANTEAFF. The CDR3 DNA sequence: TGTGCCAGCAGTGCCCGTGGGACAGCGAACACTGAAGCTTTCTTT.

This rearrangement joins TRBV6-5 to TRBJ1-5; 7 nucleotides agree with TRBD1. CDR3 length equals 14 residues. Germline V gene data show CDR1 as MNHEY and CDR2 as SVGAGI. V lost 5 bases, J lost 5 bases, and 6 bases stayed unmatched. The CDR3 DNA is TGTGCCAGCAGTCCCGACAGGGTCTATCAGCCCCAGCATTTT. This codes for CASSPDRVYQPQHF.

The genes are TRBV5-1 and TRBJ2-5; 10 nucleotides match TRBD1. Unmatched junction bases numbered 11, after V lost 7 bases and J lost 5 bases. The CDR3 covers 15 residues. CDR1 and CDR2 from the germline V gene are SGHRS and YFSETQ. Here the CDR3 DNA reads TGCGCCAGCTCCAACCGGGACAGGGGTAGGGAGACCCAGTACTTC. Encoded protein: CASSNRDRGRETQYF.

The chain joins TRBV6-5 to TRBJ2-1, with a tentative D call TRBD2 (6 bases). CDR3 length: 15 amino acids. Germline CDR1 and CDR2: MNHEY and SVGAGI. Trimming pared 5 bases from V and 5 bases from J, leaving 16 bases between. CDR3 in DNA: TGTGCCAGCAGTAGCCTCGGCGGGAAAAACAATGAGCAGTTCTTC. It encodes CASSSLGGKNNEQFF.

This chain connects TRBV11-2 to TRBJ1-1; D is undetermined. Looked up from germline, CDR1 is SGHAT and CDR2 is FQNNGV. CDR3 length: 12 amino acids. V lost 8 bases to trimming and J lost 3 bases, with 10 bases between them. The CDR3 loop is CASSRLDTEAFF. In DNA form, the CDR3 reads TGTGCCAGCTCGAGACTGGACACTGAAGCTTTCTTT. Using reference TRBV11-2 and TRBJ1-1 for the parts outside the CDR3, the full variable domain is EAGVAQSPRYKIIEKRQSVAFWCNPISGHATLYWYQQILGQGPKLLIQFQNNGVVDDSQLPKDRFSAERLKGVDSTLKIQPAKLEDSAVYLCASSRLDTEAFFGQGTRLTVV.

The rearrangement links TRBV7-6 to TRBJ2-3; TRBD2 is a possible D gene (6 bases). The V gene's germline CDR1 is SGHVS and CDR2 FNYEAQ. This CDR3 is built from 13 residues. Deletions cut 7 bases from V and 2 bases from J, with 10 bases between. CDR3 DNA sequence: TGTGCCAGCATGGGCGGGAACACAGATACGCAGTATTTT. Translated, it gives CASMGGNTDTQYF. The full variable domain, its missing parts supplied by reference TRBV7-6 and TRBJ2-3, is GAGVSQSPRYKVTKRGQDVALRCDPISGHVSLYWYRQALGQGPEFLTYFNYEAQQDKSGLPNDRFSAERPEGSISTLTIQRTEQRDSAMYRCASMGGNTDTQYFGPGTRLTVL.

The rearrangement links TRBV7-7 to TRBJ2-5; D gene uncertain. The CDR3 sequence is 13 residues long. V gave up 1 base and J gave up 5 bases, with 8 bases separating them. The germline V gene has CDR1 SSHAT and CDR2 FNYEAQ (reference sequence). CDR3 sequence: CASSLGRRETQYF. Here the CDR3 DNA reads TGTGCCAGCAGCTTAGGGCGGCGGGAGACCCAGTACTTC.

This rearrangement joins TRBV19 to TRBJ2-3; D possibly corresponds to TRBD2 (6 bases). Per germline, CDR1 LNHDA and CDR2 SQIVND (reference sequence). V was pared by 7 bases and J by 2 bases, with 10 bases between. CDR3 size: 13 residues. The CDR3 here is CASTTGDTDTQYF. In DNA form, the CDR3 reads TGTGCCAGTACGACGGGGGACACAGATACGCAGTATTTT.

The rearrangement links TRBV28 to TRBJ2-3, with 10 nucleotides matching TRBD2. This CDR3 is built from 16 residues. Germline V gene data show CDR1 as MDHEN and CDR2 as SYDVKM. With V trimmed by 5 bases and J by 3 bases, 8 bases remained unmatched. The CDR3 reads CASSTPASGSTDTQYF. Written as DNA, the CDR3 is TGTGCCAGCAGTACCCCGGCTAGCGGGAGTACAGATACGCAGTATTTT.

The V gene is TRBV14, the J gene TRBJ2-3; maybe TRBD2 (6 bases). The CDR3 has 17 residues. CDR1 is SGHDN, CDR2 FVKESK, per germline. The V and J ends lost 1 base and 2 bases respectively, with 16 bases between them. In DNA, the CDR3 is TGTGCCAGCAGCCAAGGTGATCGGGAGCCCGTCACAGATACGCAGTATTTT. The encoded protein is CASSQGDREPVTDTQYF.